This T cell receptor (beta chain) is from a study of post-analysis software for immune sequencing data. On the study more broadly: Progressive-relapsing, secondary progressive and relapsing-remitting multiple sclerosis were among the disease courses included.

Unique molecular identifiers were present in the TCR beta cDNA libraries. T cells numbering roughly 1 to 10 million yielded a few hundred thousand cDNA molecules. TCRdb re-derived calls from the PCR reads in MiXCR, one entry per CDR3 protein. In the table there are hundreds of thousands of distinct CDR3 sequences, 25% to 30% of which are singletons. The germline CDR1 and CDR2 sequences are KGHSH and LQKENI. With 4 bases removed from V and 3 bases from J, the gap between germline ends came to 15 bases. This CDR3 is 15 amino acids long. Findings of the study overall: For normalized Chao1 diversity, multiple sclerosis patients scored significantly lower than controls did. F measure grouped same-batch samples tightly together. Included in a set of about five TRBV segments more frequent in patients than controls were TRBV5-6, TRBV5-1 and TRBV20-1.

On this clonotype itself: Its antigen is unknown.

V gene TRBV18 combines with J gene TRBJ1-2; TRBD1 might be the D (6 bases). Specimen: blood. The source is a girl aged 10 to 17 with multiple sclerosis. The CDR3 is CASSLGAGVDYGYTF. CDR3 nucleotides: TGTGCCAGCTCACTCGGTGCAGGGGTTGACTATGGCTACACCTTC.